Described below is a single TCR beta chain sequence and its context. The antigen is unknown. Clones were read by immunoSEQ multiplex PCR, and TCRdb kept only the in-frame ones, dropping some. The sample lists 150,000 to 250,000 clones, 65% to 90% seen once, with about an eighth in the top ten. V lost 5 bases and J 7 bases, leaving 13 bases between the germline ends. The CDR3 runs to 13 residues. The germline gives CDR1 SEHNR, CDR2 FQNEAQ (reference sequence). The sample is drawn from a study of cytomegalovirus exposure and HLA in healthy donors. Study results and caveats: A few chains tied to CMV proved CMV antigen-specific in vitro. Most TCR sequences were uncommon, yet certain public TCRs appeared in many donors. Fewer than 200 TCR beta chains were listed as cytomegalovirus-associated.

The sequence was obtained from a woman in her 30s in good health and CMV-seropositive. The material sequenced was PBMCs. The chain employs TRBV7-9 and TRBJ2-3, with a tentative D call TRBD2 (5 bases). CDR3 bases: TGTGCCAGCAGCCCTCCGGGATCGAATACGCAGTATTTT. This encodes CASSPPGSNTQYF.